This TCR beta chain was retrieved from a study of T cell responses to AZD1222 COVID-19 vaccine. Study-level results: Baseline serostatus was positive in only 5 to 7 AZD1222 recipients.

For this clone: Its specificity is unknown.

The protocol was immunoSEQ multiplex PCR, while the TCRdb copy is restricted to in-frame clones and leaves out a portion. The table lists 140,000 or so clones, about 92% of them singletons. The CDR3 extends over 13 amino acids. Trimming removed 6 bases from V and 0 bases from J, with 6 bases in between. Germline V CDR1 and CDR2: MNHEY, SVGAGI. The rearrangement joins TRBV6-5 to TRBJ2-1; no clear D. This sample comprised peripheral blood, obtained after recovery from COVID-19. This TCR derives from an adult who had recovered from COVID-19. CDR3 in DNA: TGTGCCAGCAGATCCTTCTCCTACAATGAGCAGTTCTTC. Its translation: CASRSFSYNEQFF.